These T cell receptor beta chains were read from a single sample in a study of T cells in Graves' hyperthyroidism and ophthalmopathy. Each CDR3 protein is one row after TCRdb ran MiXCR on the multiplex PCR reads. Of roughly 500,000 distinct CDR3 sequences listed, 40% to 55% are singletons. The sample was peripheral blood or thyroid tissue (not recorded which). These receptors all come from an adult woman with Graves' disease, either hyperthyroidism or ophthalmopathy (not recorded which). CDR3s include the opening cysteine and the closing phenylalanine or tryptophan. Each record gives: V gene, J gene, D gene, CDR3 protein. A D gene is named only where the DNA matches it firmly.

V gene: TRBV7-9; J gene: TRBJ1-2; D gene: .; CDR3 protein: CASSLVGGYTF
V gene: TRBV7-2; J gene: TRBJ1-1; D gene: .; CDR3 protein: CASSLGAGVAFF
V gene: TRBV12-3/TRBV12-4; J gene: TRBJ2-2; D gene: .; CDR3 protein: CASSFNTGELFF
V gene: TRBV20-1; J gene: TRBJ2-5; D gene: TRBD1; CDR3 protein: CSGGSGQGREETQYF
V gene: TRBV20-1; J gene: TRBJ1-1; D gene: .; CDR3 protein: CSARAPVLMNTEAFF
V gene: TRBV29-1; J gene: TRBJ1-1; D gene: TRBD1; CDR3 protein: CSAQVRGYTEAFF
V gene: TRBV20-1; J gene: TRBJ2-7; D gene: TRBD2; CDR3 protein: CSARHGLAGNYEQYF
V gene: TRBV5-1; J gene: TRBJ1-1; D gene: .; CDR3 protein: CASKALGMNTEAFF
V gene: TRBV7-2; J gene: TRBJ2-7; D gene: TRBD1; CDR3 protein: CVSRKNTGGKAYEQYF
V gene: TRBV10-3; J gene: TRBJ2-7; D gene: .; CDR3 protein: CAISEESYEQYF
V gene: TRBV5-5; J gene: TRBJ2-2; D gene: .; CDR3 protein: CASSLFSPGELFF
V gene: TRBV29-1; J gene: TRBJ2-7; D gene: .; CDR3 protein: CSVVAFPRDSPAYEQYF
V gene: TRBV28; J gene: TRBJ1-1; D gene: .; CDR3 protein: CASSSSPGANTEAFF
V gene: TRBV11-2; J gene: TRBJ1-1; D gene: TRBD1; CDR3 protein: CASSSDRIRTEAFF
V gene: TRBV2; J gene: TRBJ2-7; D gene: .; CDR3 protein: CASSSRDSSSYEQYF
V gene: TRBV5-4; J gene: TRBJ1-1; D gene: .; CDR3 protein: CASRPGQGKGGNTEAFF
V gene: TRBV29-1; J gene: TRBJ1-2; D gene: .; CDR3 protein: CSVEQGVGYTF
V gene: TRBV20-1; J gene: TRBJ2-5; D gene: .; CDR3 protein: CSASPATWETQYF
V gene: TRBV10-3; J gene: TRBJ2-5; D gene: .; CDR3 protein: CAISDAPTGETQYF
V gene: TRBV5-1; J gene: TRBJ2-5; D gene: .; CDR3 protein: CASSRRGHTGGETQYF
V gene: TRBV7-8; J gene: TRBJ2-7; D gene: .; CDR3 protein: CASSFLGQTYEQYF
V gene: TRBV5-1; J gene: TRBJ2-7; D gene: TRBD1; CDR3 protein: CASSWDRRSSYEQYF
V gene: TRBV20-1; J gene: TRBJ1-2; D gene: .; CDR3 protein: CSVRGWGLDGYTF
V gene: TRBV2; J gene: TRBJ1-5; D gene: .; CDR3 protein: CASSEAPYSNQPQHF
V gene: TRBV2; J gene: TRBJ2-7; D gene: .; CDR3 protein: CASRGVPVSYEQYF
V gene: TRBV19; J gene: TRBJ2-2; D gene: .; CDR3 protein: CAGESDTGELFF